A selection of T cell receptor beta chains follows, all from one sample in a study of cytomegalovirus exposure and HLA in healthy donors. Profiled with immunoSEQ multiplex PCR; TCRdb holds only in-frame clones, not every one. The sample shows fewer than 110,000 clones, roughly 74% of them seen only once. The sample consisted of PBMCs. The receptors were sampled from a woman between 35 and 50 years old in good health and CMV-seronegative. The CDR3 runs from the conserved cysteine through the conserved F or W. A D gene is named only where the DNA matches it firmly. Only part of the rows carry a size: once, few, many, or a class if the clone is expanded.

j_call d_call v_call clone_size cdr3_aa cdr3_nt
TRBJ2-1 TRBD2 TRBV7-9 - CASSFSRGSYNEQFF TGTGCCAGCAGCTTCTCGCGGGGGTCCTACAATGAGCAGTTCTTC
TRBJ1-5 - TRBV19 - CASSIDPPRGQPQHF TGTGCCAGTAGTATAGATCCGCCCCGAGGGCAGCCCCAGCATTTT
TRBJ2-7 - TRBV5-4 - CASSLDRDPSYEQYF TGTGCCAGCAGCTTGGACAGGGATCCTTCCTACGAGCAGTACTTC
TRBJ2-1 - TRBV11-2 - CASSVQGREQFF TGTGCCAGCAGCGTACAGGGTCGGGAGCAGTTCTTC
TRBJ2-7 - TRBV27 few CASSQIQGMTFNSVGEQYF TGTGCCAGCAGCCAAATTCAGGGTATGACCTTTAACTCTGTCGGCGAGCAGTACTTC
TRBJ2-3 - TRBV7-3 few CASSLSGGLRDTQYF TGTGCCAGCAGCTTATCCGGCGGGCTGAGAGATACGCAGTATTTT
TRBJ1-3 TRBD1 TRBV7-2 - CASSPGQPARNTIYF TGTGCCAGCAGCCCGGGACAGCCTGCCAGAAACACCATATATTTT
TRBJ2-2 TRBD1 TRBV27 - CASSLGTGDTGELFF TGTGCCAGCAGTTTAGGGACAGGGGACACCGGGGAGCTGTTTTTT
TRBJ2-1 - TRBV7-3 once CASSFSGDEQFF TGTGCCAGCAGCTTTTCGGGGGATGAGCAGTTCTTC
TRBJ2-7 TRBD1 TRBV15 few CATSTPKAGQGHEQYF TGTGCCACCAGCACCCCGAAAGCGGGACAGGGCCACGAGCAGTACTTC
TRBJ2-5 TRBD1 TRBV10-1 - CASSMDRGVETQYF TGCGCCAGCAGTATGGACAGGGGAGTTGAGACCCAGTACTTC
TRBJ2-1 - TRBV7-9 - CSSSLASSYNEQFF TGTTCCAGCAGCTTGGCCTCCAGTTACAATGAGCAGTTCTTC
TRBJ2-5 - TRBV29-1 - CSVEDLGRGETQYF TGCAGCGTTGAAGATCTTGGGAGGGGGGAGACCCAGTACTTC
TRBJ2-3 - TRBV7-3 - CASQPPGGGFTDTQYF TGTGCCAGCCAACCCCCTGGCGGGGGCTTCACAGATACGCAGTATTTT
TRBJ1-1 - TRBV19 - CASTLVGEAEAFF TGTGCCAGTACCCTAGTGGGGGAGGCTGAAGCTTTCTTT
TRBJ2-7 TRBD2 TRBV11-2 - CASSSPSSGIREQYF TGTGCCAGCAGCTCACCCTCTAGCGGGATTCGTGAGCAGTACTTC
TRBJ1-5 - TRBV6-5 - CASSYQGDQPQHF TGTGCCAGCAGTTACCAAGGAGATCAGCCCCAGCATTTT
TRBJ2-2 - TRBV7-3 - CASSLQGTGELFF TGTGCCAGCAGCTTACAGGGCACCGGGGAGCTGTTTTTT
TRBJ2-5 TRBD1 TRBV12-5 - CASGTGTGGTQYF TGTGCTAGTGGCACCGGGACAGGGGGGACCCAGTACTTC
TRBJ2-5 TRBD1 TRBV9 - CASSFRDRGQETQYF TGTGCCAGCAGCTTCCGGGACAGGGGGCAAGAGACCCAGTACTTC
TRBJ2-7 - TRBV6-1 - CASSEVQHYEQYF TGTGCCAGCAGTGAAGTACAGCACTACGAGCAGTACTTC
TRBJ2-3 TRBD1 TRBV6-5 - CASIEWTGGGVTQYF TGTGCCAGCATCGAATGGACAGGGGGTGGGGTTACGCAGTATTTT
TRBJ1-4 - TRBV9 - CASSVGTGTSWLFF TGTGCCAGCAGCGTAGGCACAGGCACAAGTTGGCTGTTTTTT
TRBJ1-5 - TRBV28 - CASSTTQGLNQPQHF TGTGCCAGCAGTACCACCCAGGGGCTCAATCAGCCCCAGCATTTT
TRBJ1-2 TRBD1 TRBV7-9 - CSSSTSRDRNYGYTF TGTTCCAGCAGCACCTCCCGGGACAGGAACTATGGCTACACCTTC
TRBJ1-4 TRBD1 TRBV18 - CASSPYRGTTNEKLFF TGTGCCAGCTCACCTTACAGGGGAACAACTAATGAAAAACTGTTTTTT
TRBJ2-7 - TRBV6-1 few CASRVGAPTYEQYF TGTGCCAGCAGGGTAGGGGCCCCGACCTACGAGCAGTACTTC
TRBJ2-5 - TRBV29-1 - CSVDNRATTKETQYF TGCAGCGTTGATAACAGGGCAACCACCAAAGAGACCCAGTACTTC
TRBJ2-1 - TRBV15 few CATRHQGSYNEQFF TGTGCCACCAGGCACCAGGGTTCCTACAATGAGCAGTTCTTC
TRBJ1-3 - TRBV5-8 - CASSLDSRWSSGNTIYF TGTGCCAGCAGCTTGGATTCGAGATGGAGCTCTGGAAACACCATATATTTT
TRBJ1-5 TRBD1 TRBV19 - CASTDRGLDQPQHF TGTGCCAGTACGGACAGGGGGCTAGATCAGCCCCAGCATTTT
TRBJ2-7 - TRBV5-1 few CASRDAQGTEQYF TGCGCCAGCAGAGACGCCCAGGGTACCGAGCAGTACTTC
TRBJ2-3 TRBD2 TRBV7-3 - CASSSSGGGTDTQYF TGTGCCAGCAGCTCCTCGGGGGGGGGCACAGATACGCAGTATTTT
TRBJ2-7 - TRBV30 - CAWSVLSGFDEQYF TGTGCCTGGAGTGTACTTTCAGGGTTTGACGAGCAGTACTTC
TRBJ2-5 - TRBV7-6 once CASSQESNRVVGPETQYF TGTGCCAGCAGCCAAGAATCCAACAGGGTAGTAGGTCCAGAGACCCAGTACTTC
TRBJ2-7 - TRBV11-2 - CASSLLLTYEQYF TGTGCCAGCAGCTTGCTACTTACCTACGAGCAGTACTTC
TRBJ2-6 TRBD1 TRBV19 - CASSPGTGVGANVLTF TGTGCCAGTAGCCCCGGGACAGGGGTCGGGGCCAACGTCCTGACTTTC
TRBJ2-7 TRBD2 TRBV15 - CATSREAGADYEQYF TGTGCCACCAGCAGAGAAGCGGGAGCCGACTACGAGCAGTACTTC
TRBJ2-5 TRBD1 TRBV5-1 - CASSPGQGDTETQYF TGCGCCAGCAGCCCGGGACAGGGGGATACAGAGACCCAGTACTTC
TRBJ2-1 - TRBV28 - CASSLSMAGYVSHIYNEQFF TGTGCCAGCAGTTTATCAATGGCCGGGTACGTGTCGCATATCTACAATGAGCAGTTCTTC
TRBJ2-5 - TRBV6-6 - CASSYVEGETQYF TGTGCCAGCAGTTATGTGGAGGGAGAGACCCAGTACTTC
TRBJ1-2 - TRBV19 - CASSISNYGYTF TGTGCCAGTAGTATCAGTAACTATGGCTACACCTTC
TRBJ1-2 - TRBV5-4 once CASSLGPGRDYGYTF TGTGCCAGCAGCTTGGGTCCGGGCAGGGACTATGGCTACACCTTC
TRBJ2-7 TRBD1 TRBV19 - CASKPPGGESYEQYF TGTGCCAGTAAGCCCCCAGGGGGCGAATCCTACGAGCAGTACTTC
TRBJ1-6 - TRBV27 few CASSFQPGPLHF TGTGCCAGCAGTTTTCAACCGGGACCCCTCCACTTT
TRBJ1-4 TRBD1 TRBV30 - CAWSVGQGREKLFF TGTGCCTGGAGTGTAGGACAGGGGAGGGAAAAACTGTTTTTT
TRBJ2-7 - TRBV6-5 few CASKEAYEQYF TGTGCCAGCAAAGAGGCCTACGAGCAGTACTTC
TRBJ2-7 - TRBV7-6 - CASSLDPIREQYF TGTGCCAGCAGCTTAGATCCTATCAGGGAGCAGTACTTC
TRBJ2-7 - TRBV10-3 - CAISESESSYEQYF TGTGCCATCAGTGAGTCTGAGAGCTCCTACGAGCAGTACTTC
TRBJ1-5 - TRBV6-1 few CASKTGSNQPQHF TGTGCCAGCAAGACAGGTAGCAATCAGCCCCAGCATTTT
TRBJ1-2 - TRBV6-1 - CASTTPTGNYGYTF TGTGCCAGCACTACCCCGACAGGAAACTATGGCTACACCTTC